This T cell receptor (beta chain) was sequenced in a study of beta chain features in type 1 diabetes. Investigators reverse transcribed all isolated RNA, so they sequenced expressed TCRB transcripts. Method: immunoSEQ multiplex PCR; TCRdb's copy keeps in-frame clones and lacks some. The top ten hold approximately 0.015% of the sample, which has 250,000 to 350,000 clones, 13% to 15% seen once. This clone was recorded a few times. The antigen is not known. Study results and caveats: Moderately but significantly shorter TCRB CDR3s were found in Type 1 diabetes patients in all four CD4+ subsets.

The sample was naive CD4+ T cells from blood. This receptor was identified in a man aged 30 to 45 with type 1 diabetes.

Here the CDR3 DNA reads TGTGCCAGCAAACAGGACGCTCTCAATGAGCAGTTCTTC. Translating it yields CASKQDALNEQFF. This sequence joins TRBV27 and TRBJ2-1; TRBD1 is a possible D gene (5 bases). This CDR3 spans 13 amino acids. The germline gives CDR1 MNHEY, CDR2 SMNVEV (reference sequence). V was cut by 7 bases and J by 6 bases, with 13 bases left in between.